The 14 T cell receptor beta chains in this list originate from one sample, sequenced in a study of blood T cell repertoires in COVID-19. Using immunoSEQ multiplex PCR, the repertoire was profiled, and TCRdb retains in-frame clones only, with some absent. This table holds more than 250,000 clones, roughly 88% found once. The sequencing input was peripheral blood. Receptor source: a woman aged 45-65 years with acute or convalescent COVID-19.

The chain combines TRBV19 with TRBJ1-5; weak D call: TRBD1 (5 bases). The CDR3 contains 13 residues. The germline gives CDR1 LNHDA, CDR2 SQIVND (reference sequence). Trimming shortened V by 4 bases and J by 5 bases, and 9 bases separated the two germline ends. The CDR3: CASSTDSHQPQHF. The CDR3 nucleotides are TGTGCCAGTAGTACCGACAGTCATCAGCCCCAGCATTTT.

Only a few counts were recorded for this clone. This rearrangement joins TRBV28 to TRBJ1-6; TRBD1 agrees at 10 bases. The germline CDR1 and CDR2 sequences are MDHEN and SYDVKM. The V segment lost 0 bases and the J segment 9 bases; nucleotides outside the gene matches: 8. The CDR3 length is 17 residues. The CDR3, as DNA: TGTGCCAGCAGTTTATGGTTTTCGGGACAGGGGACTTCACCCCTCCACTTT. Translated, it gives CASSLWFSGQGTSPLHF.

The chain is built from TRBV5-1 and TRBJ1-2, with a tentative D call TRBD1 (6 bases). The CDR3 extends over 14 amino acids. Germline V gene sequence: CDR1 SGHRS, CDR2 YFSETQ. V was cut by 0 bases and J by 4 bases, with 10 bases left in between. The CDR3 here is CASSLDGGGYGYTF. DNA of the CDR3: TGCGCCAGCAGCTTGGATGGGGGCGGCTATGGCTACACCTTC.

The chain carries TRBV28 and TRBJ1-1, with TRBD1 identical over 10 bases. The CDR3 runs 16 residues. Germline values: CDR1 MDHEN, CDR2 SYDVKM. V was clipped by 2 bases and J by 5 bases; unmatched bases: 8. The CDR3: CASSLMTGGGWTEAFF. The CDR3 DNA sequence: TGTGCCAGCAGTTTAATGACAGGGGGCGGATGGACTGAAGCTTTCTTT.

This rearrangement joins TRBV28 to TRBJ2-3, with TRBD1 matching 10 bases. The CDR3 totals 14 residues. CDR1 and CDR2 (germline): MDHEN, SYDVKM. V lost 6 bases to trimming and J lost 5 bases; unmatched junction nucleotides: 5. For the CDR3, the DNA is TGTGCCAGCAGAGGGACAGGGGTTGAAGATACGCAGTATTTT. It translates to CASRGTGVEDTQYF.

CDR3 DNA sequence: TGTGCCAGCAGCTTGGCCTATGCGGGCGGGAGATCGCAGTATTTT. Protein product: CASSLAYAGGRSQYF. The chain carries TRBV5-4 and TRBJ2-3, with 7 bases lining up with TRBD2. V trimming: 0 bases; J trimming: 10 bases; junction bases outside the gene matches: 11. The CDR3 runs to 15 residues. Germline V gene lookup returns CDR1 SGHNT and CDR2 YYREEE (reference sequence).

This clone has just a few counts. The V gene is TRBV6-1, the J gene TRBJ1-2, with 9 bases lining up with TRBD1. Germline assignment: CDR1 MNHNS and CDR2 SASEGT. The CDR3 spans 14 residues. The V segment lost 5 bases and the J segment 7 bases; nucleotides outside the gene matches: 8. CDR3 residues: CASSFWDRVGGYTF. In nucleotides, the CDR3 is TGTGCCAGCAGTTTCTGGGACAGGGTGGGTGGCTACACCTTC.

The sample holds one count of this clone. The V gene is TRBV6-5, the J gene TRBJ1-1, with D tentatively TRBD1 (6 bases). Trimming removed 10 bases at V and 1 base at J, with 16 bases between. Germline V gene lookup returns CDR1 MNHEY and CDR2 SVGAGI. CDR3 length equals 14 residues. In nucleotides, the CDR3 is TGTGCCACTTGCAAGGGACACCGGAACACTGAAGCTTTCTTT. It yields the protein CATCKGHRNTEAFF.

In this sample, this clone turned up once. The rearrangement links TRBV3-1 (or the pseudogene TRBV3-2) to TRBJ1-3, with a tentative D call TRBD1 (5 bases). This CDR3 contains 19 residues. Trimming took 3 bases from V and 0 from J, leaving 21 bases between them. Germline V gene lookup returns CDR1 LGHDT and CDR2 YNNKEL (reference sequence). CDR3 DNA sequence: TGTGCCAGCAGCCAGAGATACGTCAGGGCGCCCCTCTCTGGAAACACCATATATTTT. Protein sequence: CASSQRYVRAPLSGNTIYF.

The CDR3 here is CAISDGQNEAFF. The CDR3 DNA follows: TGTGCCATCAGTGATGGTCAGAATGAAGCTTTCTTT. This chain links TRBV10-3 with TRBJ1-1; D is unclear. V was shortened by 3 bases and J by 7 bases, with 9 bases between the two germline ends. The CDR3 totals 12 residues. The V gene's germline CDR1 is ENHRY and CDR2 SYGVKD.

J is TRBJ2-7 and V is TRBV19; 7 bases are shared with TRBD2. CDR1 and CDR2 (germline): LNHDA, SQIVND (reference sequence). The ends lost 10 bases at V and 4 bases at J; junction bases unmatched: 19. CDR3 length equals 16 residues. CDR3 sequence reads: CATSGLAEIGTYEQYF. The DNA for the CDR3 is TGTGCCACCTCGGGGCTAGCGGAAATCGGAACTTACGAGCAGTACTTC. Based on the CDR3 plus reference TRBV19 and TRBJ2-7, the full variable domain is DGGITQSPKYLFRKEGQNVTLSCEQNLNHDAMYWYRQDPGQGLRLIYYSQIVNDFQKGDIAEGYSVSREKKESFPLTVTSAQKNPTAFYLCATSGLAEIGTYEQYFGPGTRLTVT.

The V call is TRBV11-2, the J call TRBJ1-4; a possible D gene is TRBD1 (5 bases). The CDR3 spans 16 residues. V lost 1 base, J lost 4 bases, and 13 bases lay in between. Germline V gene lookup returns CDR1 SGHAT and CDR2 FQNNGV. CDR3 protein: CASSLVKGQGNEKLFF. The CDR3 DNA is TGTGCCAGCAGCTTAGTAAAGGGGCAGGGTAATGAAAAACTGTTTTTT. The variable domain in full, completed from reference TRBV11-2 and TRBJ1-4, reads EAGVAQSPRYKIIEKRQSVAFWCNPISGHATLYWYQQILGQGPKLLIQFQNNGVVDDSQLPKDRFSAERLKGVDSTLKIQPAKLEDSAVYLCASSLVKGQGNEKLFFGSGTQLSVL.

Concerning this clone itself: The junction differs from germline at one of its ends, possibly a read error. The CDR3 loop reads CTSDPGQGHTDTQYF. The CDR3 DNA reads as TGTACCAGTGATCCGGGACAGGGGCACACAGATACGCAGTATTTT. V usage is TRBV19 and J usage is TRBJ2-3; TRBD1 matches at 10 bases. The CDR3 has 15 amino acids. CDR1 and CDR2 from the germline V gene are LNHDA and SQIVND (reference sequence).

This chain uses TRBV11-2 with TRBJ2-7; TRBD2 matches at 12 bases. The CDR3 runs to 15 residues. Germline V lookup: CDR1 SGHAT, CDR2 FQNNGV. V shed 5 bases, J shed 7 bases, and the junction held 9 bases outside the gene matches. The CDR3 nucleotides are TGTGCCAGCAGCCCCCTAAGGACTAGCGGGACAGAGCAGTACTTC. Protein: CASSPLRTSGTEQYF.